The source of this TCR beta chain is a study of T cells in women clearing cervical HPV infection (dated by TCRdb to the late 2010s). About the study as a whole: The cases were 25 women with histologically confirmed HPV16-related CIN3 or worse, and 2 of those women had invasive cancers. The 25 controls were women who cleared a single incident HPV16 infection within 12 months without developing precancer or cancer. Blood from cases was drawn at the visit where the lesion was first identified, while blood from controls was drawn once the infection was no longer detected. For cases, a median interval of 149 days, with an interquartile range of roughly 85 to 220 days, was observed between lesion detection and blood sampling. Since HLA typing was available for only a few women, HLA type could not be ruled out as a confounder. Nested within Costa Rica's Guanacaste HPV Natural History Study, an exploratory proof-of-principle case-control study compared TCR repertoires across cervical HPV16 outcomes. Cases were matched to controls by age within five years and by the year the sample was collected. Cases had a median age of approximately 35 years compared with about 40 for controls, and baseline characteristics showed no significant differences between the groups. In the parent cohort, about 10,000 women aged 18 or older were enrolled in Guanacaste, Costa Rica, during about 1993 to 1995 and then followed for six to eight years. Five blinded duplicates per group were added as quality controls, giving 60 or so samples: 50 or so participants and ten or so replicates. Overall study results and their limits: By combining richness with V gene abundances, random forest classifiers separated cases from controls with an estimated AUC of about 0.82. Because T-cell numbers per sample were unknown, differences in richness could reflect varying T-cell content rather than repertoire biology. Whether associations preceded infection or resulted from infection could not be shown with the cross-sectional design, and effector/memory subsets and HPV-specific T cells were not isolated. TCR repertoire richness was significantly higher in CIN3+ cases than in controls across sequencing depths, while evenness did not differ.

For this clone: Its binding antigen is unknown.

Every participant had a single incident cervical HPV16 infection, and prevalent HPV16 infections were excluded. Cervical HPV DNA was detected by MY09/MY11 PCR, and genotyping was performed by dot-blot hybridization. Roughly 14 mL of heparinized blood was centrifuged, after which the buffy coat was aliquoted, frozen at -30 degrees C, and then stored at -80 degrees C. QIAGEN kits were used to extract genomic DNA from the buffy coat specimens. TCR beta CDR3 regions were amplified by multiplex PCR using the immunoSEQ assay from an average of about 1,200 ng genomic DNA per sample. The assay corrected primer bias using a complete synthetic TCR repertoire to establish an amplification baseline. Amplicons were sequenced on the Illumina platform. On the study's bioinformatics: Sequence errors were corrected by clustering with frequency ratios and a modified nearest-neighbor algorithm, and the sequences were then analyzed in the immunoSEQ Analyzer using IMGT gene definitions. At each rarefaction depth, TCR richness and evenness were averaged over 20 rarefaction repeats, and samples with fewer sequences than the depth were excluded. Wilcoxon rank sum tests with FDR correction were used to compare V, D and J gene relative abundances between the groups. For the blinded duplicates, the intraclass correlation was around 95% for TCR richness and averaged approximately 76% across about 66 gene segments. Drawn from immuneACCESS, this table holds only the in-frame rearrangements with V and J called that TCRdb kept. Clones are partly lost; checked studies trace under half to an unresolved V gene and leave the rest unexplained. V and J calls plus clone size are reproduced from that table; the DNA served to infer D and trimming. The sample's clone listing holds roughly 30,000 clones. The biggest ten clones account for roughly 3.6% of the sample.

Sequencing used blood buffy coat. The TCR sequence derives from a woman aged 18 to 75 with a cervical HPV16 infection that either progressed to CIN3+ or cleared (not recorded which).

The sequenced part of the CDR3 DNA is TGTGCCGGGGACTCAAACGGGGATTGGGGCAATGAC. It specifies CAGDSNGDWGND. The entire CDR3 protein reads CAGDSNGDWGNDYTF. In this chain, TRBV30 is recombined with TRBJ1-2; a tentative D call is TRBD1 (5 bases match). The read falls 3 residues short of the CDR3 end, and the missing part is taken from the germline J gene. In the germline V gene (reference sequence), CDR1 corresponds to GTSNPN and CDR2 to SVGIG. Including cysteine and phenylalanine, the CDR3 has 15 amino acids. Of the CDR3's DNA, 36 bases were read; they are in frame from base 1.